The entry below describes one TCR beta chain. CDR3 size: 13 residues. CDR1 and CDR2 from the germline V gene are GTSNPN and SVGIG (reference sequence). V dropped 4 bases and J dropped 9; count of bases not matched to a gene: 10. These data originate in a study of blood T cell repertoires in COVID-19. Study-wide background: Acute and convalescent COVID-19 specimens originated in the United States, Italy and Spain. T cells, B-cell-depleted T cells, or PBMCs supplied cDNA or gDNA.

In the authors' methods: Cell counts per sample came from amplifying reference gene primers. Using immunoSEQ multiplex PCR, the repertoire was profiled, and TCRdb retains in-frame clones only, with some absent. V, J and clone size derive from that table, while D and trimming were established from the DNA sequence. The sample includes fewer than 250,000 clones, 85% seen only once; the top ten take approximately 0.89%. This receptor was taken from a man aged 35-49 years with acute or convalescent COVID-19. The rearrangement joins TRBV30 to TRBJ1-2; 8 nucleotides line up with TRBD1. Sequenced material: peripheral blood. CDR3 DNA: TGTGCCTGGACGATCCCAGGGGGCCGTAGCTACACCTTC. Its protein product is CAWTIPGGRSYTF.